This TCR beta chain was captured in a study of blood T cell repertoires in COVID-19. Only in-frame clones appear in the TCRdb table, and some are missing; sequencing was by immunoSEQ multiplex PCR. The profile shows over 80,000 clones, 80% to 90% of them singletons. Trimming stripped 6 bases from V and 0 bases from J, with 8 bases between. The CDR3 is 13 amino acids. CDR1 MNHEY and CDR2 SVGAGI come from the germline V gene. The clonotype was recovered from a human donor in a cohort sampled during active COVID-19. The chain combines TRBV6-5 with TRBJ1-1; D not resolved. The sequenced sample consisted of peripheral blood. CDR3 nucleotides: TGTGCCAGCAGAAGAACAGTGAACACTGAAGCTTTCTTT. Amino acid sequence: CASRRTVNTEAFF.